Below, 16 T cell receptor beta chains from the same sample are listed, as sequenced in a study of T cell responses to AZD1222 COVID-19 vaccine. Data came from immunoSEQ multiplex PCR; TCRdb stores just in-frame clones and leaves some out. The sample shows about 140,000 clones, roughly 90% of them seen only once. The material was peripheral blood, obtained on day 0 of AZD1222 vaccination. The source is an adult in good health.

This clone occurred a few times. The CDR3 DNA follows: TGTGCCAGCAGTCCTGAGACCGGGGCAACCTACGAGCAGTACTTC. Translation gives CASSPETGATYEQYF. The chain recombines TRBV28 with TRBJ2-7; D could derive from TRBD1 or TRBD2 (5 bases each). Trimming removed 5 bases from V and 2 bases from J, with 16 bases in between. There are 15 residues in the CDR3. Germline CDR1 MDHEN, CDR2 SYDVKM.

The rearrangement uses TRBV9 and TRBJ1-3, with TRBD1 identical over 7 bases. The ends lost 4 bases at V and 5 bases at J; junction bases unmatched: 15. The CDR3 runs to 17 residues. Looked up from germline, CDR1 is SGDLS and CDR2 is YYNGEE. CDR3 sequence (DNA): TGTGCCAGCAGCTCCGAGAGACAGGGTGCGTTTAGAAACACCATATATTTT. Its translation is CASSSERQGAFRNTIYF.

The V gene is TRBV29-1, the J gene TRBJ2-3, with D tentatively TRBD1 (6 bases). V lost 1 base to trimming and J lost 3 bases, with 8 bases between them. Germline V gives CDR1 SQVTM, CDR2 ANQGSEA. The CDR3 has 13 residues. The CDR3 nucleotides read TGCAGCGTTGAAGCGGACAGTACAGATACGCAGTATTTT. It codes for CSVEADSTDTQYF.

CDR3 bases: TGTGCCAGTAAGAAAGGGGGCGGTCGGACAGGGGCGCAGCCCCAGCATTTT. It specifies CASKKGGGRTGAQPQHF. This chain links TRBV19 with TRBJ1-5, with 9 bases fitting TRBD1. V gave up 7 bases and J gave up 7 bases; unmatched junction bases: 17. Germline CDR1 reads LNHDA; CDR2 reads SQIVND (reference sequence). The CDR3 is made up of 17 amino acids.

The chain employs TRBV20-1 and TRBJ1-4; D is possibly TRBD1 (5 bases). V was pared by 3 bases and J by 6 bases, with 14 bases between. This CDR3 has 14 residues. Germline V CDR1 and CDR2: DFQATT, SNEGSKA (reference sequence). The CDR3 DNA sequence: TGCAGTGCTAGTGCCGGGACTGGGGATGAAAAACTGTTTTTT. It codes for CSASAGTGDEKLFF.

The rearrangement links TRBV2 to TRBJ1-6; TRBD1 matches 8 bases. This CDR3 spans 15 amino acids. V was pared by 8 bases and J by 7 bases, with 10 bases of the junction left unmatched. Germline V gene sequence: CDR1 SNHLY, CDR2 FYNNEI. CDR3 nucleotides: TGTGCCAGCTGGGTGGGACAGGCAATAAATTCACCCCTCCACTTT. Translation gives CASWVGQAINSPLHF.

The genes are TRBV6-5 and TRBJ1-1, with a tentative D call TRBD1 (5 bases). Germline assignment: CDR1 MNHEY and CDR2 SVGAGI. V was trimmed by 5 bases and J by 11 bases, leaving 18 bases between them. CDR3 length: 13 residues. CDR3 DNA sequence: TGTGCCAGCAGTCCAGAGTTTGACCGGGGCGCTTTCTTT. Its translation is CASSPEFDRGAFF.

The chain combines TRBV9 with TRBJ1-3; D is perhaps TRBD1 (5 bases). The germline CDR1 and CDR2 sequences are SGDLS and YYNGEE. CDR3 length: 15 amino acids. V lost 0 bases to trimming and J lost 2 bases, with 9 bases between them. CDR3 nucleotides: TGTGCCAGCAGCGTAGCAGGGTCTACTGGAAACACCATATATTTT. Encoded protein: CASSVAGSTGNTIYF. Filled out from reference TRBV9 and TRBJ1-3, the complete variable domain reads DSGVTQTPKHLITATGQRVTLRCSPRSGDLSVYWYQQSLDQGLQFLIQYYNGEERAKGNILERFSAQQFPDLHSELNLSSLELGDSALYFCASSVAGSTGNTIYFGEGSWLTVV.

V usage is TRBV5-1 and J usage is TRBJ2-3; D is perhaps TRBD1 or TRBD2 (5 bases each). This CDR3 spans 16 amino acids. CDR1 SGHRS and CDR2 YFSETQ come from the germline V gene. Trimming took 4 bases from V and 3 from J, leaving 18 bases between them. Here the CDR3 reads CASSPVWGGGTDTQYF. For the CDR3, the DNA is TGCGCCAGCAGCCCGGTCTGGGGTGGGGGAACAGATACGCAGTATTTT.

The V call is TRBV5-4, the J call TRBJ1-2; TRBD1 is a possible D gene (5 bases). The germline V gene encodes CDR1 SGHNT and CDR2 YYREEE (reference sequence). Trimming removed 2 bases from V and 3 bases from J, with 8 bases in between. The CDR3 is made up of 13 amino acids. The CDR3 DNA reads TGTGCCAGCAGCTTCCGGGACGACTATGGCTACACCTTC. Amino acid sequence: CASSFRDDYGYTF.

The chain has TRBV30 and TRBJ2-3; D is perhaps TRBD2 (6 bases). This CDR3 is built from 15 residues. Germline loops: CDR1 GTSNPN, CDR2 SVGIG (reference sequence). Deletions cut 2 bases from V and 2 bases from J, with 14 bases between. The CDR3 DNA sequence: TGTGCCTGGAGTCACGGGACTTTTCTCACAGATACGCAGTATTTT. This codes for CAWSHGTFLTDTQYF.

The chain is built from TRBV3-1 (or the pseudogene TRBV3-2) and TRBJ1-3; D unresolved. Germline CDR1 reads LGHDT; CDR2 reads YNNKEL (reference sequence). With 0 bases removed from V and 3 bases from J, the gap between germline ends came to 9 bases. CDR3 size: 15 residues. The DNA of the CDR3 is TGTGCCAGCAGCCAAGAGGATTGGGGTGGAAACACCATATATTTT. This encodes CASSQEDWGGNTIYF.

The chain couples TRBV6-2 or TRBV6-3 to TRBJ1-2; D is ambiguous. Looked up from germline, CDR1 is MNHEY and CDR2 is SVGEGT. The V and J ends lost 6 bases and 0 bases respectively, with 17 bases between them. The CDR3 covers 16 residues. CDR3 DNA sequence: TGTGCCAGCAGCCCGTGGGGTCGGGCTGCTAACTATGGCTACACCTTC. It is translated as CASSPWGRAANYGYTF.

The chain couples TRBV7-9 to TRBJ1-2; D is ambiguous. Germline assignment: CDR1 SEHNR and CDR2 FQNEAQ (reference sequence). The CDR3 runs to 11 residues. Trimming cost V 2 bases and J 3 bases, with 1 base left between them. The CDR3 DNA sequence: TGTGCCAGCAGCTTATACTATGGCTACACCTTC. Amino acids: CASSLYYGYTF.

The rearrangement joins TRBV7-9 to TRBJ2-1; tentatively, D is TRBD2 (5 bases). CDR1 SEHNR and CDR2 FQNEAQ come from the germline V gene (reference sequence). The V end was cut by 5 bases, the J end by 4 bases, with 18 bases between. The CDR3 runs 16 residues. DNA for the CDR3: TGTGCCAGCAGCCACCCCTACGGGGTAGGGTACAATGAGCAGTTCTTC. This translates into CASSHPYGVGYNEQFF. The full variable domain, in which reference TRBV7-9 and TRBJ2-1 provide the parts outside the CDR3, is DTGVSQNPRHKITKRGQNVTFRCDPISEHNRLYWYRQTLGQGPEFLTYFQNEAQLEKSRLLSDRFSAERPKGSFSTLEIQRTEQGDSAMYLCASSHPYGVGYNEQFFGPGTRLTVL.

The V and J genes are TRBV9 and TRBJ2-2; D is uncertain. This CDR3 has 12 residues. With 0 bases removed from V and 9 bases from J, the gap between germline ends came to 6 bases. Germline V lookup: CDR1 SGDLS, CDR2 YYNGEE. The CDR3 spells CASSVGSRELFF. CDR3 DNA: TGTGCCAGCAGCGTAGGGAGTCGGGAGCTGTTTTTT.